One sample yielded the 27 T cell receptor beta chains listed below, sequenced in a study of cytomegalovirus exposure and HLA in healthy donors. Use of 60 Vbeta and 13 Jbeta primers characterized the PCR. Clones were sequenced by immunoSEQ multiplex PCR, and TCRdb holds only the in-frame ones, with some missing. Of 170,000 or so clones in the sample, about four fifths were seen once. Sequenced input: PBMCs. The source of these receptors is a woman between 45 and 60 years old in good health and CMV-seropositive.

The chain employs TRBV5-4 and TRBJ2-1; D ambiguous. The CDR3 is 14 amino acids. The germline V and J ends were trimmed by 0 bases and 7 bases, with 11 bases remaining between them. Looked up from germline, CDR1 is SGHNT and CDR2 is YYREEE (reference sequence). The chain's CDR3 is CASSLATGRNEQFF. CDR3 nucleotides: TGTGCCAGCAGCTTGGCCACGGGTCGGAATGAGCAGTTCTTC.

V and J are TRBV5-1 and TRBJ2-2, with 7 bases aligning to TRBD2. Germline V CDR1 and CDR2: SGHRS, YFSETQ. V gave up 0 bases and J gave up 1 base; unmatched junction bases: 6. The CDR3 extends over 17 amino acids. The CDR3 here is CASSLARPGGNTGELFF. CDR3 in DNA: TGCGCCAGCAGCTTGGCACGGCCGGGGGGGAACACCGGGGAGCTGTTTTTT.

The chain employs TRBV6-5 and TRBJ2-5; possibly TRBD2 for D (5 bases). Trimming pared 0 bases from V and 11 bases from J, leaving 13 bases between. The CDR3 runs 13 residues. Germline loops: CDR1 MNHEY, CDR2 SVGAGI. CDR3 loop: CASSYSRPGEQYF. CDR3 in DNA: TGTGCCAGCAGTTACTCTCGGCCCGGGGAGCAGTACTTC.

The V and J genes are TRBV27 and TRBJ1-2, with TRBD1 matching 7 bases. Germline loops: CDR1 MNHEY, CDR2 SMNVEV (reference sequence). This CDR3 spans 15 amino acids. The J segment lost 3 bases and the V segment lost 5 bases, leaving 9 bases of the junction unmatched. The CDR3: CASSPRQGTYYGYTF. The CDR3 coding sequence is TGTGCCAGCAGTCCCAGACAGGGAACATACTATGGCTACACCTTC.

V is TRBV7-2 and J is TRBJ2-7, with TRBD1 matching over 8 bases. Trimming cost V 4 bases and J 5 bases; bases outside gene matches: 13. The CDR3 runs to 16 residues. Germline CDR1 is SGHTA and CDR2 is FQGNSA. The CDR3 nucleotides read TGTGCCAGCAGCTCCTCGACCGGGACAGGTCCCAACGAGCAGTACTTC. The encoded protein is CASSSSTGTGPNEQYF. Complete variable domain (other parts from reference TRBV7-2 and TRBJ2-7): GAGVSQSPSNKVTEKGKDVELRCDPISGHTALYWYRQSLGQGLEFLIYFQGNSAPDKSGLPSDRFSAERTGGSVSTLTIQRTQQEDSAVYLCASSSSTGTGPNEQYFGPGTRLTVT.

V gene TRBV13 combines with J gene TRBJ2-7; D gene ambiguous. The germline V gene encodes CDR1 PRHDT and CDR2 FYEKMQ (reference sequence). The CDR3 is made up of 13 amino acids. V lost 6 bases and J lost 3, with 12 bases in between. Here the CDR3 reads CASSPGPGYEQYF. In DNA form, the CDR3 reads TGTGCCAGCAGTCCCGGTCCGGGCTACGAGCAGTACTTC.

The chain combines TRBV6-1 with TRBJ1-5; the D gene is possibly TRBD1 (6 bases). CDR1 and CDR2 from the germline V gene are MNHNS and SASEGT. The CDR3 spans 15 residues. Trimming took off 6 bases at V and 1 base at J, with 13 bases between the two ends. DNA for the CDR3: TGTGCCAGCAGAGATCGGGGGGCGAGCAATCAGCCCCAGCATTTT. This encodes CASRDRGASNQPQHF.

This clone has just a few counts. V is TRBV7-3 and J is TRBJ1-2; 8 bases align to TRBD1. This CDR3 has 14 amino acids. V lost 2 bases to trimming and J lost 8 bases; unmatched junction nucleotides: 7. Germline V gene lookup returns CDR1 SGHTA and CDR2 FQGTGA. The CDR3 DNA reads as TGTGCCAGCAGCTTAGGGAGACAGGGGTTAGGCTACACCTTC. Its protein product is CASSLGRQGLGYTF.

This clone turned up a few times. The rearrangement uses TRBV29-1 and TRBJ1-3, with D tentatively TRBD1 (6 bases). Germline CDR1 SQVTM, CDR2 ANQGSEA. Trimming left V 5 bases short and J 0 bases short, with 11 bases between. This CDR3 contains 14 residues. The CDR3 bases are TGCAGCGTTTGGACAGCCAACTCTGGAAACACCATATATTTT. Its protein is CSVWTANSGNTIYF.

This chain uses TRBV4-2 with TRBJ2-1; 8 bases agree with TRBD1. This CDR3 region has 16 residues. Germline V gene lookup returns CDR1 LGHNA and CDR2 YNFKEQ. J lost 4 bases, V lost 0 bases, and 5 bases had no gene match. This CDR3 reads CASSQDRDRTYNEQFF. Written as DNA, the CDR3 is TGTGCCAGCAGCCAAGACCGGGACAGGACTTACAATGAGCAGTTCTTC.

The gene calls are TRBV7-2 and TRBJ2-3, with D possibly being TRBD1 (6 bases). CDR1 and CDR2 from the germline V gene are SGHTA and FQGNSA. The CDR3 consists of 15 residues. Trimming left V 6 bases short and J 0 bases short, with 13 bases between. The chain's CDR3 is CASSSTGLSTDTQYF. The DNA for the CDR3 is TGTGCCAGCAGTTCAACAGGGCTGAGCACAGATACGCAGTATTTT.

The table lists this clone with a few counts. The J gene is TRBJ2-3, the V gene TRBV6-5; D unclear. The CDR3 is made up of 13 amino acids. V lost 5 bases and J 5 bases, leaving 11 bases between the germline ends. The germline CDR1 and CDR2 sequences are MNHEY and SVGAGI. The CDR3 bases are TGTGCCAGCAGTGCCCGCACCAGAGATACGCAGTATTTT. Protein product: CASSARTRDTQYF.

The chain links TRBV7-2 to TRBJ2-3, with a possible D match to TRBD2 (6 bases). Trimming left V 4 bases short and J 6 bases short, with 11 bases between. The CDR3 runs to 13 residues. CDR1 and CDR2 from the germline V gene are SGHTA and FQGNSA. The CDR3 bases are TGTGCCAGCAGCTCTGACCGGGAGGATACGCAGTATTTT. Translating gives CASSSDREDTQYF.

The CDR3: CASTGLASSYNSPLHF. DNA for the CDR3: TGTGCCAGTACCGGTTTAGCATCCTCCTATAATTCACCCCTCCACTTT. The chain couples TRBV19 to TRBJ1-6; D is unclear. V was trimmed by 7 bases and J by 0 bases, leaving 13 bases between them. This CDR3 is 16 amino acids long. Germline lookup yields CDR1 LNHDA and CDR2 SQIVND (reference sequence).

This clone was seen only once. The chain is built from TRBV10-3 and TRBJ1-5, with a tentative D call TRBD1 (5 bases). Trimming took 0 bases from V and 6 from J, leaving 12 bases between them. CDR1 and CDR2 from the germline V gene are ENHRY and SYGVKD. This CDR3 is 15 amino acids long. This CDR3 is CAISESEGACQPQHF. Here the CDR3 DNA reads TGTGCCATCAGTGAGTCGGAAGGGGCTTGTCAGCCCCAGCATTTT.

The CDR3 spells CASSRRDRDTYEQYF. DNA for the CDR3: TGTGCCAGCAGCCGCAGGGACAGGGATACCTACGAGCAGTACTTC. The chain links TRBV28 to TRBJ2-5; 9 positions match TRBD1. Matching the DNA end better, TRBJ2-7 makes the J call doubtful. Germline loops: CDR1 MDHEN, CDR2 SYDVKM. This CDR3 has 15 residues.

This clone came up once. V usage is TRBV27 and J usage is TRBJ1-5; 7 nucleotides line up with TRBD1. CDR3 length: 14 residues. Germline lookup yields CDR1 MNHEY and CDR2 SMNVEV (reference sequence). V was clipped by 4 bases and J by 3 bases; unmatched bases: 3. The CDR3 reads CASSSGQLNQPQHF. CDR3 bases: TGTGCCAGCAGTTCGGGACAGCTCAATCAGCCCCAGCATTTT.

This chain connects TRBV6-5 to TRBJ2-7; TRBD1 is a possible D gene (6 bases). Germline values: CDR1 MNHEY, CDR2 SVGAGI. The ends were cut back, 6 bases at V and 3 bases at J, with 12 bases in the middle. CDR3 length equals 13 residues. CDR3 amino acids: CASRGQTFYEQYF. CDR3 nucleotide sequence: TGTGCCAGCAGAGGACAGACGTTCTACGAGCAGTACTTC.

The V gene is TRBV4-1, the J gene TRBJ2-3; D perhaps matches TRBD2 (6 bases). The length of the CDR3 is 19 residues. V lost 3 bases, J lost 2 bases, and 24 bases lay in between. From germline, CDR1 is MGHRA and CDR2 YSYEKL. CDR3 residues: CASSHTSIPGLRATDTQYF. CDR3 bases: TGCGCCAGCAGCCATACGAGCATTCCGGGACTTAGGGCCACAGATACGCAGTATTTT.

This clone was observed a few times. Here the CDR3 reads CASSQRGIYNEQFF. The CDR3 DNA is TGTGCCAGCAGCCAGCGGGGTATTTACAATGAGCAGTTCTTC. The genes are TRBV7-9 and TRBJ2-1; TRBD2 matches 7 bases. The trim removed 5 bases at V and 4 bases at J, leaving 5 bases unmatched. The CDR3 is 14 residues long. The germline CDR1 and CDR2 sequences are SEHNR and FQNEAQ (reference sequence).

A few counts support this clone. The chain combines TRBV27 with TRBJ2-7; TRBD1 is a possible D gene (7 bases). From germline, CDR1 is MNHEY and CDR2 SMNVEV (reference sequence). CDR3 length equals 16 residues. The ends were cut back, 4 bases at V and 3 bases at J, with 19 bases in the middle. The CDR3 sequence is CASSSKPGGGGYEQYF. The DNA for the CDR3 is TGTGCCAGCAGTTCCAAGCCAGGGGGAGGTGGCTACGAGCAGTACTTC.

This clone was counted between two and nine times. The gene calls are TRBV7-2 and TRBJ2-1; the D gene is possibly TRBD2 (5 bases). V was cut by 2 bases and J by 7 bases, with 6 bases left in between. The CDR3 is made up of 12 amino acids. The germline CDR1 and CDR2 sequences are SGHTA and FQGNSA. The CDR3 protein is CASSLTGNEQFF. CDR3 DNA sequence: TGTGCCAGCAGCTTAACGGGGAATGAGCAGTTCTTC.

In regard to this clone: Other DNA sequences in this specimen translate into the identical CDR3. The chain links TRBV7-2 to TRBJ1-2; D call uncertain. V dropped 6 bases and J dropped 2 bases, with 10 bases sitting between them. Germline V lookup: CDR1 SGHTA, CDR2 FQGNSA. This CDR3 spans 13 amino acids. The CDR3 loop reads CASSRTVNYGYTF. In DNA form, the CDR3 reads TGTGCCAGCAGTCGGACTGTGAACTATGGCTACACCTTC.

This clone occurred a few times. This specimen includes other DNA sequences encoding the same CDR3. V and J are TRBV9 and TRBJ2-2; maybe TRBD1 (5 bases). Germline V gene sequence: CDR1 SGDLS, CDR2 YYNGEE. This CDR3 is built from 14 residues. The V gene lost 1 base and the J gene lost 1 base, with 5 bases spanning the gap. CDR3 in amino acids: CASSVQGNTGELFF. CDR3 bases: TGTGCCAGCAGCGTACAGGGGAACACCGGGGAGCTGTTTTTT.

The chain couples TRBV5-6 to TRBJ2-4; 7 positions agree with TRBD1. Germline-derived CDR1 and CDR2 are SGHDT and YYEEEE. This CDR3 contains 15 residues. After removal of 5 bases from V and 1 base from J, the junction contained 6 bases not matched to a gene. DNA of the CDR3: TGTGCCAGCAGTTCTTTACAGGGGGCCAAAAACATTCAGTACTTC. The encoded protein is CASSSLQGAKNIQYF.

This clone was counted a single time. The CDR3 loop reads CASSSGQGISGNTIYF. CDR3 nucleotide sequence: TGTGCCAGCAGTTCCGGACAGGGTATATCTGGAAACACCATATATTTT. The chain combines TRBV25-1 with TRBJ1-3; 8 bases map to TRBD1. V shed 5 bases and J 1 base; nucleotides not matched to a gene: 7. The germline gives CDR1 MGHDK, CDR2 SYGVNS. The CDR3 runs 16 residues.

The chain employs TRBV7-2 and TRBJ2-1; 8 positions agree with TRBD2. The CDR3 totals 15 residues. Germline trimming cut 7 bases from V and 6 bases from J; bases unmatched to any gene: 11. Germline V gene sequence: CDR1 SGHTA, CDR2 FQGNSA. CDR3 sequence (DNA): TGTGCCAGCACCCTGGGGCGGGGGGCCGTCAATGAGCAGTTCTTC. Translating it yields CASTLGRGAVNEQFF.